This T cell receptor (beta chain) was captured by sequencing in a study of T cell responses to AZD1222 COVID-19 vaccine. Study conclusions and caveats: Among vaccine-associated CD4 TCRs, coverage spanned spike, with dominance at 160-218 and 743-854. Females outnumbered males among donors, who were mostly white British; clonal diversity was possibly underestimated. No repertoire was sampled before or during the peak T cell response, only after it.

As concerns this clone: What it binds is unknown.

The table came from immunoSEQ multiplex PCR; TCRdb's copy has only in-frame clones and leaves some out. This table holds about 140,000 clones, more than 85% found once. Germline loops: CDR1 MNHEY, CDR2 SVGAGI. Trimming cost V 1 base and J 6 bases, with 6 bases left between them. This CDR3 is built from 13 residues. The sample was peripheral blood, taken 28 days after the second AZD1222 dose. This receptor was obtained from an adult who received the AZD1222 COVID-19 vaccine. The chain employs TRBV6-5 and TRBJ2-2; D is perhaps TRBD1 or TRBD2 (5 bases each). CDR3 nucleotide sequence: TGTGCCAGCAGTTACTGGGGGTCCGGGGAGCTGTTTTTT. The encoded protein is CASSYWGSGELFF.